Below are 3 T cell receptor beta chains sequenced from a single sample in a study of blood T cell repertoires in COVID-19. The repertoire was sequenced with immunoSEQ multiplex PCR; TCRdb's copy has only in-frame clones and lacks some. The sample consists of 78,000 or so clones, roughly 80% of them appearing once. Sequencing was done on a sample of peripheral blood. The source of these receptors is a woman aged 55-70 years with acute or convalescent COVID-19.

The chain combines TRBV6-1 with TRBJ2-7, with D possibly TRBD1 on 5 matching bases. This CDR3 has 11 amino acids. Germline CDR1 MNHNS, CDR2 SASEGT. The ends were cut back, 3 bases at V and 12 bases at J, with 12 bases in the middle. In nucleotides, the CDR3 is TGTGCCAGCAGTGAGGGGCCGGTCGGGTACTTC. Its translation is CASSEGPVGYF.

The chain recombines TRBV29-1 with TRBJ1-2, with TRBD1 matching over 8 bases. The length of the CDR3 is 12 residues. CDR1 and CDR2 from the germline V gene are SQVTM and ANQGSEA. The V gene end was trimmed by 6 bases and the J gene end by 5 bases; junction bases not matched to a gene: 5. The CDR3 region is CSVQDRAYGYTF. The CDR3, as DNA: TGCAGCGTCCAGGACAGGGCTTATGGCTACACCTTC.

The rearrangement joins TRBV5-6 to TRBJ1-1, with no clear D. Looked up from germline, CDR1 is SGHDT and CDR2 is YYEEEE. The CDR3 runs to 11 residues. V lost 6 bases, J lost 1 base, and 4 bases lay in between. CDR3 sequence (DNA): TGTGCCAGCATCGGGAACACTGAAGCTTTCTTT. It encodes CASIGNTEAFF.